The clone carrying this T cell receptor (beta chain) was picked up many times. Antigen: not known. TCRdb reanalysed the multiplex PCR reads using MiXCR and keeps one entry per CDR3 protein. The repertoire consists of about 47,000 distinct CDR3 sequences, with approximately 22% occurring once and the leading ten covering about 8%. This sample stems from a study of breast tumors, draining lymph nodes, adjacent tissues. Study results and limitations: Data fit most tumor T cells coming from lymph node, expanding in tumor.

The CDR3 covers 15 residues. With 7 bases removed from V and 7 bases from J, the gap between germline ends came to 22 bases. Germline loops: CDR1 MDHEN, CDR2 SYDVKM. The sequence derives from a female donor with breast cancer. Some clones in this sample may be carry-over from other donors' samples. This chain connects TRBV28 to TRBJ2-5; D is possibly TRBD1 or TRBD2 (7 bases each). Material for sequencing was breast tumor tissue. The CDR3 sequence: CASNKPAGGVATQYF. CDR3 in DNA: TGTGCCAGCAACAAACCGGCAGGGGGGGTCGCGACCCAGTACTTC.